The 18 T cell receptor beta chains below all came from one sample that was sequenced in a study of metastatic and nonmetastatic thyroid tumors (dated by TCRdb to about 2020). Libraries were constructed by PCR. Sequencing instrument: Illumina HiSeq 4000. TCRdb reanalyzed the raw reads on its own, using fastp at Q25 for trimming and MiXCR for clone calling, and kept in-frame beta chains. This sample comprises some 52,000 clones, over 15% of them detected only once. The top ten clonotypes cover 2.5% to 3% of the sample. No patient had received any treatment before thyroid surgery. Specimen: blood. The receptors here all came from a female donor with papillary thyroid cancer or a benign thyroid nodule (not recorded which). Some clones in this sample may be carry-over from other donors' samples.

This clone has a count of ten or more. The rearrangement uses TRBV2 and TRBJ2-7; a weak D match, TRBD2 (5 bases). The CDR3 is 12 residues long. Trimming left V 7 bases short and J 2 bases short, with 9 bases between. Germline CDR1 reads SNHLY; CDR2 reads FYNNEI. The CDR3 DNA reads TGTGCCAGCAACGAGAGGGCCTACGAGCAGTACTTC. It codes for CASNERAYEQYF.

This clone was detected ten times or more. The identical CDR3 is also encoded by other nucleotide sequences in the sample. The rearrangement links TRBV6-1 to TRBJ1-5; D perhaps matches TRBD1 (6 bases). The germline V and J ends were trimmed by 6 bases and 3 bases, with 15 bases remaining between them. This CDR3 contains 15 residues. Germline CDR1 and CDR2: MNHNS and SASEGT. CDR3 loop: CASSRDRSFNQPQHF. The CDR3 region has the DNA TGTGCCAGCAGCCGTGACAGGTCCTTCAATCAGCCCCAGCATTTT.

This clone was recorded many times. The chain uses TRBV30 and TRBJ1-2; no firm D call. Trimming stripped 2 bases from V and 4 bases from J, with 17 bases between. The length of the CDR3 is 15 residues. The germline V gene has CDR1 GTSNPN and CDR2 SVGIG (reference sequence). CDR3 sequence (DNA): TGTGCCTGGAGTCCCCGTGGGATTCGAGGCTATGGCTACACCTTC. As protein: CAWSPRGIRGYGYTF.

This clone was seen ten or more times. CDR3 DNA sequence: TGTGCCAGCAGTTTATCGGCAGGAAGGTCACACATTCAGTACTTC. This sequence encodes CASSLSAGRSHIQYF. V and J are TRBV28 and TRBJ2-4, with no clear D. The CDR3 runs to 15 residues. Deletions cut 1 base from V and 8 bases from J, with 15 bases between. Germline CDR1 MDHEN, CDR2 SYDVKM.

A remark on this clone: An end of the junction does not agree with germline; a read error may underlie this. V usage is TRBV20-1 and J usage is TRBJ2-5; 8 bases align to TRBD2. The V gene's germline CDR1 is DFQATT and CDR2 SNEGSKA (reference sequence). This CDR3 contains 13 residues. Here the CDR3 DNA reads TGCAGTGCTAGACAGCGGGAGAGAGAGACCAAGTACTTC. Amino acid sequence: CSARQRERETKYF.

The sample holds many counts of this clone. The chain uses TRBV6-1 and TRBJ2-3; TRBD2 aligns across 12 bases. This CDR3 spans 15 amino acids. The germline V gene encodes CDR1 MNHNS and CDR2 SASEGT. Trimming cost V 5 bases and J 5 bases; bases outside gene matches: 5. The CDR3 sequence is CASSLRTSGKDTQYF. CDR3 in DNA: TGTGCCAGCAGTCTAAGGACTAGCGGGAAAGATACGCAGTATTTT.

The table lists this clone with many counts. V is TRBV27 and J is TRBJ1-1; tentative D call: TRBD1 (5 bases). Germline V gives CDR1 MNHEY, CDR2 SMNVEV (reference sequence). Trimming left V 1 base short and J 4 bases short, with 7 bases between. This CDR3 is 13 amino acids long. The CDR3 spells CASSLYRSTEAFF. Here the CDR3 DNA reads TGTGCCAGCAGTTTATACAGGTCCACTGAAGCTTTCTTT.

This clone was recorded at least ten times. The CDR3 protein is CASSQSLGNQPQHF. CDR3 nucleotide sequence: TGTGCCAGCAGTCAGTCTCTTGGCAATCAGCCCCAGCATTTT. The chain joins TRBV2 to TRBJ1-5, with no clear D. CDR1 is SNHLY and CDR2 is FYNNEI in the germline V gene. CDR3 length: 14 residues. Trimming left V 5 bases short and J 2 bases short, with 10 bases between.

This clone occurred many times. V is TRBV20-1 and J is TRBJ1-4, with D perhaps TRBD1 (5 bases). The CDR3 extends over 15 amino acids. The V gene lost 0 bases and the J gene lost 8 bases, with 16 bases spanning the gap. CDR1 is DFQATT and CDR2 is SNEGSKA in the germline V gene (reference sequence). The CDR3 nucleotides are TGCAGTGCTAGAGAAGTTGGGGGGTTGGGGGAAAAACTGTTTTTT. This translates into CSAREVGGLGEKLFF.

About this clone itself: This may arise from a read error, as a much more abundant clone is one base away. The chain links TRBV11-1 to TRBJ2-1; 7 nucleotides match TRBD1. This CDR3 contains 15 residues. Germline assignment: CDR1 SGHAT and CDR2 FQDESV (reference sequence). The V gene end was trimmed by 2 bases and the J gene end by 10 bases; junction bases not matched to a gene: 11. CDR3 sequence: CASSLLGTGATEQFF. CDR3 nucleotide sequence: TGTGCCAGCAGCTTATTGGGTACAGGGGCTACCGAGCAGTTCTTC.

This clone was counted ten times or more. The CDR3 coding sequence is TGTGCCAGCAAAAGCGGGATACTCTACAATGAGCAGTTCTTC. It yields the protein CASKSGILYNEQFF. The chain has TRBV7-2 and TRBJ2-1, with 7 bases fitting TRBD2. J was trimmed by 3 bases and V by 7 bases; bases with no gene match: 6. Germline V gives CDR1 SGHTA, CDR2 FQGNSA. The CDR3 runs to 14 residues.

This clone was counted ten times or more. V usage is TRBV20-1 and J usage is TRBJ2-1; 11 bases fit TRBD2. Per germline, CDR1 DFQATT and CDR2 SNEGSKA (reference sequence). V lost 3 bases to trimming and J lost 4 bases; unmatched junction nucleotides: 11. This CDR3 spans 17 amino acids. The CDR3 DNA follows: TGCAGTGCTAGGGGGGTGGTAGCTAGCGGGAGGTACAATGAGCAGTTCTTC. Its protein product is CSARGVVASGRYNEQFF.

This clone was recorded many times. The J gene is TRBJ1-2, the V gene TRBV6-4; D uncertain. Germline V gives CDR1 MRHNA, CDR2 SNTAGT. This CDR3 comprises 13 residues. V lost 4 bases and J lost 2, with 8 bases in between. The CDR3 coding sequence is TGTGCCAGCAGTGCGTACGGGAACTATGGCTACACCTTC. Encoded protein: CASSAYGNYGYTF.

As concerns this clone: A single base separates this from a much larger clone, so it may be a read error. The chain joins TRBV9 to TRBJ1-3; D remains unclear. Germline lookup yields CDR1 SGDLS and CDR2 YYNGEE. The length of the CDR3 is 12 residues. The CDR3 nucleotides are TGTGCCAGCAGCGTCGGGCAGAACACCGTATATTTT. Translated, it gives CASSVGQNTVYF.

With regard to this clone: Here the CDR3 omits its conserved ending phenylalanine or tryptophan, so a read error is the likely source. CDR3 nucleotides: TGTGCCAGTATGAACAGGGTGAGCTCTGGGACCAACGTACTGACTTTA. Residues: CASMNRVSSGTNVLTL. This chain connects TRBV19 to TRBJ2-6, with D perhaps TRBD1 (6 bases). Germline CDR1 is LNHDA and CDR2 is SQIVND (reference sequence). There are 16 residues in the CDR3.

This clone was found a few times. A much larger clone differs from this one at a single base, so this may be a read error. The chain recombines TRBV10-2 with TRBJ1-5, with D possibly being TRBD1 (5 bases). The CDR3 is 14 amino acids. Germline CDR1 is WSHSY and CDR2 is SAAADI. The CDR3 protein is CASSPTGGNQSQHF. CDR3 DNA: TGCGCCAGCAGCCCAACGGGGGGAAATCAGTCCCAGCATTTT.

This clone is labeled medium-sized. The CDR3 DNA is TGTGCCAGCAGCGGGAGTTACGAGCAGTACTTC. Encoded protein: CASSGSYEQYF. The V gene is TRBV6-1, the J gene TRBJ2-7, with TRBD2 as a possible D gene (6 bases). Looked up from germline, CDR1 is MNHNS and CDR2 is SASEGT. The V and J ends lost 6 bases and 4 bases respectively, with 7 bases between them. The CDR3 loop spans 11 amino acids.

This clone was counted at least ten times. This chain joins TRBV20-1 and TRBJ2-5; D gene ambiguous. The V end was cut by 4 bases, the J end by 5 bases, with 8 bases between. This CDR3 contains 11 residues. In germline, CDR1 is DFQATT, CDR2 SNEGSKA (reference sequence). CDR3 residues: CSATDMETQYF. The CDR3 DNA reads TGCAGTGCTACTGATATGGAGACCCAGTACTTC.